This T cell receptor (beta chain) was recovered during a study of yellow fever vaccine responses in identical twins. Findings and caveats of the study: Twins' vaccine T cell response reportedly gave the appearance of partial convergence and partial personalization.

The V end was cut by 6 bases, the J end by 4 bases, with 13 bases between. The germline CDR1 and CDR2 sequences are SGDLS and YYNGEE. This CDR3 has 13 residues. TCRdb re-derived calls from the RT-PCR reads in MiXCR, one entry per CDR3 protein. The sample has some 1,700 distinct CDR3 sequences; around 90% are singletons. A word on this clonotype: Its antigen is undetermined.

The receptor was derived from a woman younger than 30 who received the yellow fever vaccine. This rearrangement joins TRBV9 to TRBJ1-1; no definite D call. The source material was T cells from blood (PBMCs), unsorted or a sorted subset (not recorded which), sampled before or after yellow fever vaccination (not recorded which). The DNA for the CDR3 is TGTGCCAGCACCAACGTGGCCTCCACTGAAGCTTTCTTT. Amino acids: CASTNVASTEAFF.